These T cell receptor beta chains were read from a single sample in a study of cytomegalovirus exposure and HLA in healthy donors. Produced via immunoSEQ multiplex PCR; TCRdb's table is partial and in-frame only. The sample has approximately 70,000 clones, 74% seen once. The source material was PBMCs. These TCRs come from a woman in her fifties or sixties in good health and CMV-seropositive. Both conserved end residues are part of each CDR3. A D gene is named only where the DNA matches it firmly. A row's size may be missing; if present it is once, few, many or a size class.

>11|TRBJ2-7|-|TRBV5-1|-
CASKDRYEQYF
TGCGCCAGCAAAGATCGGTACGAGCAGTACTTC
>15|TRBJ1-2|TRBD1|TRBV6-5|-
CASKSGQAPNYGYTF
TGTGCCAGCAAATCCGGACAGGCTCCTAACTATGGCTACACCTTC
>13|TRBJ2-3|-|TRBV28|-
CASSRGAPDTQYF
TGTGCCAGCAGTCGGGGGGCCCCAGATACGCAGTATTTT
>15|TRBJ2-5|TRBD1|TRBV25-1|once
CASSYGTGSQETQYF
TGTGCCAGCAGTTACGGGACAGGGAGCCAAGAGACCCAGTACTTC
>16|TRBJ1-2|-|TRBV7-9|-
CASSLARGEDFYGYTF
TGTGCCAGCAGCTTAGCGCGGGGGGAAGATTTCTATGGCTACACCTTC
>12|TRBJ2-5|-|TRBV5-3|-
CARGRGRETQYF
TGTGCCAGAGGCAGGGGCAGGGAGACCCAGTACTTC
>11|TRBJ1-2|-|TRBV29-1|-
CSVSSVYGYTF
TGCAGCGTTTCCTCGGTTTATGGCTACACCTTC
>13|TRBJ1-1|TRBD1|TRBV29-1|-
CSGGDRGNTEAFF
TGCAGCGGGGGGGACAGGGGGAACACCGAAGCTTTCTTT
>15|TRBJ1-1|-|TRBV7-9|-
CASSLGDQGLGKAFF
TGTGCCAGCAGCTTAGGCGACCAGGGATTAGGGAAAGCTTTCTTT
>16|TRBJ2-3|TRBD1|TRBV5-6|-
CASSLYEGGGTDTQYF
TGTGCCAGCAGCTTGTACGAAGGGGGCGGCACAGATACGCAGTATTTT
>13|TRBJ1-1|-|TRBV7-9|-
CASSLEGLTEAFF
TGTGCCAGCAGCTTAGAGGGGCTGACTGAAGCTTTCTTT
>13|TRBJ1-4|TRBD1|TRBV6-5|few
CASSWGQKEKLFF
TGTGCCAGCAGTTGGGGACAGAAGGAAAAACTGTTTTTT
>14|TRBJ2-7|TRBD1|TRBV28|-
CASKWTGVNYEQYF
TGTGCCAGCAAATGGACAGGGGTCAATTACGAGCAGTACTTC
>15|TRBJ1-2|TRBD1|TRBV5-1|-
CASSLAGTGARSYTF
TGCGCCAGCAGCTTGGCCGGGACAGGGGCCCGGAGCTACACCTTC
>15|TRBJ2-5|TRBD2|TRBV2|once
CASSEASSGVETQYF
TGTGCCAGCAGTGAAGCTTCTAGCGGGGTAGAGACCCAGTACTTC
>13|TRBJ2-3|-|TRBV19|-
CASRWASTDTQYF
TGTGCCAGTAGATGGGCAAGCACAGATACGCAGTATTTT
>15|TRBJ2-1|-|TRBV9|-
CASSVELSPYNEQFF
TGTGCCAGCAGCGTAGAGCTCTCTCCCTACAATGAGCAGTTCTTC
>13|TRBJ2-3|TRBD2|TRBV30|few
CACKGGTTDTQYF
TGTGCCTGTAAGGGAGGGACGACAGATACGCAGTATTTT
>13|TRBJ1-4|-|TRBV5-6|many
CASSSDTVEKLFF
TGTGCCAGCAGTTCTGACACCGTGGAAAAACTGTTTTTT
>13|TRBJ1-2|TRBD1|TRBV5-8|once
CASSPTGGHGYTF
TGTGCCAGCAGCCCAACAGGGGGCCATGGCTACACCTTC
>13|TRBJ2-5|TRBD2|TRBV10-3|-
CASALAGDQSQYF
TGTGCCAGCGCACTAGCGGGGGACCAGTCCCAGTACTTC
>14|TRBJ2-7|TRBD2|TRBV2|once
CASSDRDYSYEQYF
TGTGCCAGCAGTGACCGGGACTACTCCTACGAGCAGTACTTC
>14|TRBJ1-3|-|TRBV5-4|few
CASSVDRLGNTIYF
TGTGCCAGCAGCGTAGACAGACTCGGAAACACCATATATTTT
>16|TRBJ2-7|-|TRBV4-1|-
CASSQERGLGVYEQYF
TGCGCCAGCAGCCAAGAGAGGGGACTGGGTGTCTACGAGCAGTACTTC
>13|TRBJ1-5|-|TRBV7-2|-
CASSPEGGRPQHF
TGTGCCAGCAGCCCAGAAGGGGGTCGGCCCCAGCATTTT
>13|TRBJ1-2|-|TRBV5-1|-
CASSAGAGVGYTF
TGCGCCAGCTCCGCCGGGGCAGGGGTCGGCTACACCTTC
>14|TRBJ2-3|TRBD1|TRBV6-1|-
CASRWTGSTATPYF
TGTGCCAGCCGTTGGACAGGTAGCACAGCTACGCCGTATTTT
>15|TRBJ1-3|-|TRBV2|-
CASTVHLFSGNTIYF
TGTGCCAGCACCGTACACCTCTTCTCTGGAAACACCATATATTTT
>12|TRBJ2-1|-|TRBV19|-
CASGGIANEQFF
TGTGCCAGTGGGGGGATAGCCAATGAGCAGTTCTTC
>16|TRBJ2-3|TRBD1|TRBV7-2|-
CASSLETGLVTDTQYF
TGTGCCAGCAGCTTAGAGACAGGGTTAGTTACAGATACGCAGTATTTT
>13|TRBJ1-3|-|TRBV9|-
CASSHSGGNTIYF
TGTGCCAGCAGTCACAGTGGAGGAAACACCATATATTTT
>14|TRBJ2-2|-|TRBV11-2|once
CASSHRANTGELFF
TGTGCCAGCAGCCACAGGGCGAACACCGGGGAGCTGTTTTTT
>15|TRBJ1-5|-|TRBV30|-
CAWSRSPGEGQPQHF
TGTGCCTGGAGTCGAAGCCCGGGGGAGGGTCAGCCCCAGCATTTT
>13|TRBJ1-5|-|TRBV10-3|-
CAISDQGGQPQHF
TGTGCCATCAGTGACCAGGGAGGTCAGCCCCAGCATTTT
>13|TRBJ2-7|-|TRBV14|few
CASSRGQSYEQYF
TGTGCCAGCAGCCGCGGACAGTCCTACGAGCAGTACTTC
>15|TRBJ1-1|TRBD1|TRBV5-1|once
CASRDRAGENTEAFF
TGCGCCAGCAGGGACAGGGCGGGGGAGAACACTGAAGCTTTCTTT
>15|TRBJ2-3|-|TRBV14|-
CASSQDRSRSDTQYF
TGTGCCAGCAGCCAAGATCGGTCACGGAGCGATACGCAGTATTTT
>15|TRBJ1-6|TRBD1|TRBV7-9|few
CASSLEAGTESPLHF
TGTGCCAGCAGCTTAGAAGCAGGGACAGAATCACCCCTCCACTTT
>15|TRBJ2-1|-|TRBV7-9|-
CASSLEVRGGYEQFF
TGTGCCAGCAGCTTAGAGGTTCGCGGAGGATATGAGCAGTTCTTC
>15|TRBJ1-3|-|TRBV19|-
CASSIGDTSGNTIYF
TGTGCCAGTAGTATAGGAGACACCTCTGGAAACACCATATATTTT
>16|TRBJ2-4|TRBD2|TRBV19|few
CASSILAGEPQNIQYF
TGTGCCAGTAGTATCCTGGCGGGGGAGCCTCAAAACATTCAGTACTTC